This TCR beta chain derives from a study of cytomegalovirus exposure and HLA in healthy donors. Study summary: An earlier analysis found some 100 million unique TCR beta sequences from roughly 170 million T cells. Findings and limits, study-wide: The study listed about 150 cytomegalovirus-associated TCR beta chains. Reports described diagnosis of cytomegalovirus status by the classifier as highly specific and sensitive. After further analysis at a later stage, roughly 16,000 TCR beta sequences were associated with HLA alleles at 0.05 false discovery rate.

V was pared by 0 bases and J by 5 bases, with 11 bases between. The CDR3 length is 14 residues. The germline V gene encodes CDR1 SGHNT and CDR2 YYREEE (reference sequence). Both 60 Vbeta primers and 13 Jbeta primers went into the PCR. Some clones are missing from TCRdb's copy, which holds only in-frame ones; the method was immunoSEQ multiplex PCR. The repertoire has some 150,000 clones, roughly 77% of them found once; the top ten carry about 4%. A word on this clone: Its antigen is not known.

Sequenced input: PBMCs. This sequence was found in a man under 40 in good health and CMV-seropositive. The chain recombines TRBV5-4 with TRBJ2-5, with D possibly matching TRBD2 (6 bases). CDR3 loop: CASSLASEGETQYF. Here the CDR3 DNA reads TGTGCCAGCAGCTTGGCTAGCGAGGGGGAGACCCAGTACTTC.